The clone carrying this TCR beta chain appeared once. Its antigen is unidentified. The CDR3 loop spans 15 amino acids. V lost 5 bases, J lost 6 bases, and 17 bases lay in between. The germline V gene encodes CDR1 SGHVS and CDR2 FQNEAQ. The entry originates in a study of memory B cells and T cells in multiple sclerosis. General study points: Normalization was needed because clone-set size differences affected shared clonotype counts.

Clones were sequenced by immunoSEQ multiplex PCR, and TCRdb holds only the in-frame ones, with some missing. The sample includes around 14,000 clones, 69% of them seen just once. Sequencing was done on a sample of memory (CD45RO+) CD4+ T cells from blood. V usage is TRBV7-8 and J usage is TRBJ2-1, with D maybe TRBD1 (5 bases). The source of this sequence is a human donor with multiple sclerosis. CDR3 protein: CASSQDSSLTNEQFF. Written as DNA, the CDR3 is TGTGCCAGCAGCCAAGACAGTTCCCTAACCAATGAGCAGTTCTTC.